This T cell receptor (beta chain) was identified in a study of identical twins. Study results and caveats: Models underestimated out-of-frame TCR alpha sharing in monozygotic twins.

This CDR3 contains 15 residues. Germline V lookup: CDR1 SNHLY, CDR2 FYNNEI. Unmatched junction bases numbered 5, after V lost 6 bases and J lost 1 base. Via MiXCR, TCRdb re-called the 5' RACE reads, giving one row per CDR3 protein. The table lists about 530,000 distinct CDR3 sequences, under 25% of them singletons, with more than 0.4% in the top ten. Note on this clonotype: Antigen unknown.

The data were also submitted as part of a second study, on yellow fever vaccine responses in identical twins. From that report: The T cell response to vaccination in identical twins was reportedly partly convergent and partly personalized.

V and J are TRBV2 and TRBJ2-2; 7 nucleotides line up with TRBD1. This TCR came from a woman aged 18-30 years in good health. The sample taken for sequencing was CD4+ T cells sorted from blood. The CDR3 DNA reads TGTGCCAGCAGAACAGGGGTAGGGAACACCGGGGAGCTGTTTTTT. Its protein is CASRTGVGNTGELFF.